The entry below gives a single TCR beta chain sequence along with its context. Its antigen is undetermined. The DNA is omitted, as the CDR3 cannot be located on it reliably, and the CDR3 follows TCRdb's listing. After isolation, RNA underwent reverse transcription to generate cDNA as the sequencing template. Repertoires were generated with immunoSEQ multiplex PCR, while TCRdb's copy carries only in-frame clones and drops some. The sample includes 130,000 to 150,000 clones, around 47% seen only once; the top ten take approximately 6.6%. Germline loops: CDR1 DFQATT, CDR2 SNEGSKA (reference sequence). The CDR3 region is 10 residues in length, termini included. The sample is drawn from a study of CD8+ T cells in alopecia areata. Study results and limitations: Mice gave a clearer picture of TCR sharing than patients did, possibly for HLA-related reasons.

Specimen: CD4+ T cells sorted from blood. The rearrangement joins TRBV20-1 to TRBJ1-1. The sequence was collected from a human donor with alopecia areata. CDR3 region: CSVRWGGGIF.